The rows below give T cell receptor beta chains drawn from one sample of a study of blood T cell repertoires in COVID-19. This table comes from immunoSEQ multiplex PCR, and its TCRdb copy is limited to in-frame clones, with some not included. The data hold around 290,000 clones, with approximately 90% observed a single time. Input material: peripheral blood. The receptors derive from a woman in her 30s with COVID-19, enrolled during active disease. Both conserved end residues are part of each CDR3. A D gene is named only where the DNA matches it firmly.

V gene: TRBV7-9; J gene: TRBJ2-7; D gene: TRBD1; CDR3 protein: CASSLGQGDEQYF
V gene: TRBV5-8; J gene: TRBJ1-4; D gene: TRBD1; CDR3 protein: CASSLGTGGQEKLFF
V gene: TRBV6-4; J gene: TRBJ2-1; D gene: TRBD2; CDR3 protein: CASSLLAGVFSYNEQFF
V gene: TRBV7-9; J gene: TRBJ2-3; D gene: .; CDR3 protein: CASSLTSSGTDTQYF
V gene: TRBV18; J gene: TRBJ1-2; D gene: .; CDR3 protein: CASSPPGHAYGYTF
V gene: TRBV10-3; J gene: TRBJ1-5; D gene: .; CDR3 protein: CAISDRREGQPQHF
V gene: TRBV6-5; J gene: TRBJ1-2; D gene: TRBD1; CDR3 protein: CASRTTGTGSYGYTF
V gene: TRBV4-1; J gene: TRBJ2-4; D gene: TRBD2; CDR3 protein: CASSRGLAGGPVNIQYF
V gene: TRBV10-1; J gene: TRBJ2-3; D gene: .; CDR3 protein: CASSETRATDTQYF
V gene: TRBV25-1; J gene: TRBJ1-2; D gene: .; CDR3 protein: CASMGGYGYTF
V gene: TRBV5-1; J gene: TRBJ2-3; D gene: .; CDR3 protein: CASSLAPNSGDTQYF
V gene: TRBV9; J gene: TRBJ2-5; D gene: TRBD2; CDR3 protein: CASSEIAGGGTQYF
V gene: TRBV6-6; J gene: TRBJ1-2; D gene: .; CDR3 protein: CASSYDTYTYGYTF
V gene: TRBV10-3; J gene: TRBJ1-3; D gene: .; CDR3 protein: CAINGGNTIYF
V gene: TRBV4-1; J gene: TRBJ2-2; D gene: TRBD2; CDR3 protein: CASSQGLAGGAGELFF
V gene: TRBV7-3; J gene: TRBJ2-3; D gene: TRBD1; CDR3 protein: CASSPIGQDTDTQYF
V gene: TRBV30; J gene: TRBJ2-1; D gene: TRBD2; CDR3 protein: CAWGLAGTRRFF
V gene: TRBV7-3; J gene: TRBJ1-1; D gene: .; CDR3 protein: CASKASTNTEAFF
V gene: TRBV5-1; J gene: TRBJ1-4; D gene: TRBD1; CDR3 protein: CASSLLQGAGTEKLFF
V gene: TRBV24-1; J gene: TRBJ2-1; D gene: .; CDR3 protein: CATSDLGQLNEQFF
V gene: TRBV2; J gene: TRBJ2-7; D gene: .; CDR3 protein: CASSAAHGAYEQYF
V gene: TRBV11-2; J gene: TRBJ2-2; D gene: TRBD2; CDR3 protein: CASSLLAGGSNTGELFF
V gene: TRBV5-6; J gene: TRBJ1-2; D gene: TRBD1; CDR3 protein: CASSSGTGQGGGYTF
V gene: TRBV11-3; J gene: TRBJ2-7; D gene: TRBD1; CDR3 protein: CASSLDRDSSYEQYF
V gene: TRBV2; J gene: TRBJ2-1; D gene: TRBD2; CDR3 protein: CASTSGRGNEQFF
V gene: TRBV29-1; J gene: TRBJ2-3; D gene: .; CDR3 protein: CSVVGGKGGTDTQYF
V gene: TRBV27; J gene: TRBJ1-1; D gene: .; CDR3 protein: CASSFRGRETEAFF
V gene: TRBV5-4; J gene: TRBJ2-1; D gene: .; CDR3 protein: CASSLEGARNEQFF
V gene: TRBV9; J gene: TRBJ1-5; D gene: .; CDR3 protein: CASSVGGLGNQPQHF
V gene: TRBV27; J gene: TRBJ2-1; D gene: TRBD2; CDR3 protein: CASSPGLAGVNEQFF
V gene: TRBV14; J gene: TRBJ2-2; D gene: .; CDR3 protein: CASSQGTRVDTGELFF
V gene: TRBV6-5; J gene: TRBJ1-1; D gene: TRBD1; CDR3 protein: CASRPQTGTEAFF
V gene: TRBV27; J gene: TRBJ2-6; D gene: .; CDR3 protein: CASKTSLFGANVLTF
V gene: TRBV6-5; J gene: TRBJ2-5; D gene: TRBD1; CDR3 protein: CASSYFGTGIETQYF
V gene: TRBV4-1; J gene: TRBJ2-3; D gene: .; CDR3 protein: CASSQGGLAEDTQYF
V gene: TRBV6-5; J gene: TRBJ1-1; D gene: .; CDR3 protein: CASSTWGGAEAFF
V gene: TRBV19; J gene: TRBJ1-1; D gene: .; CDR3 protein: CASSIAEAMNTEAFF
V gene: TRBV19; J gene: TRBJ1-1; D gene: .; CDR3 protein: CASSRDRRNTEAFF
V gene: TRBV28; J gene: TRBJ2-4; D gene: .; CDR3 protein: CASSLSQGKAKNIQYF
V gene: TRBV19; J gene: TRBJ1-2; D gene: TRBD1; CDR3 protein: CASSRGQGAEGWGYTF
V gene: TRBV9; J gene: TRBJ1-1; D gene: .; CDR3 protein: CASSVIRDLTEAFF
V gene: TRBV30; J gene: TRBJ1-2; D gene: .; CDR3 protein: CAWSVTENYGYTF
V gene: TRBV6-5; J gene: TRBJ2-7; D gene: .; CDR3 protein: CASSPLFPNEQYF
V gene: TRBV2; J gene: TRBJ2-2; D gene: TRBD1; CDR3 protein: CASRTHRGLNTGELFF
V gene: TRBV2; J gene: TRBJ1-2; D gene: TRBD1; CDR3 protein: CASSERRTGTYGYTF
V gene: TRBV10-1; J gene: TRBJ1-1; D gene: TRBD1; CDR3 protein: CASSETGDAEAFF
V gene: TRBV28; J gene: TRBJ1-1; D gene: .; CDR3 protein: CASSLGSQGMTFF
V gene: TRBV19; J gene: TRBJ1-6; D gene: .; CDR3 protein: CASTVGRRDSPLHF
V gene: TRBV28; J gene: TRBJ1-2; D gene: .; CDR3 protein: CATMDRGNYGYTF
V gene: TRBV5-1; J gene: TRBJ2-5; D gene: .; CDR3 protein: CASRGATQYF
V gene: TRBV30; J gene: TRBJ1-2; D gene: TRBD1; CDR3 protein: CAWSPTGGYTF
V gene: TRBV7-2; J gene: TRBJ1-5; D gene: TRBD1; CDR3 protein: CASSLGGTGGNQPQHF
V gene: TRBV6-5; J gene: TRBJ2-2; D gene: .; CDR3 protein: CASRPRVNTGELFF
V gene: TRBV24-1; J gene: TRBJ2-1; D gene: TRBD1; CDR3 protein: CATSDHRDSSYNEQFF
V gene: TRBV12-3/TRBV12-4; J gene: TRBJ1-2; D gene: .; CDR3 protein: CASSLRWAGYTF
V gene: TRBV19; J gene: TRBJ1-2; D gene: .; CDR3 protein: CASSMGTEGYTF